The next 5 T cell receptor beta chains were all read from a single sample in a study of T cells in Graves' hyperthyroidism and ophthalmopathy. RNA transcripts served as the template for amplifying TCR beta CDR3 regions. The study used the HTBI primer set for a first-round RT-PCR of the TCR CDR3. TCRdb itself ran the multiplex PCR reads through MiXCR, one entry per CDR3 protein. The sample lists under 400,000 distinct CDR3 sequences; 18% were seen once. The sample taken for sequencing was blood. These receptors all come from a woman aged 35 to 49 with Graves' ophthalmopathy.

Comment on this clonotype: The germline gene is not matched at one end of the junction; a read error may be the cause. The chain links TRBV24-1 to TRBJ1-1; D is possibly TRBD1 (6 bases). The V gene's germline CDR1 is KGHDR and CDR2 SFDVKD. The CDR3 is 15 amino acids. In DNA form, the CDR3 reads TGTGTCACCAGACGGGGTGACCTCGGGGACACTGAAGTTTTCTTT. This sequence encodes CVTRRGDLGDTEVFF.

This clonotype has a count of ten or more. The CDR3 bases are TGTGCCAGTAGTCCGGGACGGACGAACACTGAAGCTTTCTTT. It translates to CASSPGRTNTEAFF. The rearrangement links TRBV19 to TRBJ1-1; D possibly corresponds to TRBD1 (5 bases). The CDR3 runs 14 residues. Germline values: CDR1 LNHDA, CDR2 SQIVND (reference sequence). V lost 5 bases and J 1 base, leaving 11 bases between the germline ends.

At least ten counts were recorded for this clonotype. This chain uses TRBV12-3 or TRBV12-4 with TRBJ2-7; 7 nucleotides line up with TRBD2. CDR3 size: 15 residues. Trimming at V came to 4 bases and at J to 1 base, leaving 7 bases not matched to a gene. CDR3 in amino acids: CASSSWEGVSYEQYF. The CDR3, as DNA: TGTGCCAGCAGTTCTTGGGAGGGAGTTTCCTACGAGCAGTACTTC.

This clonotype has ten or more counts. The chain couples TRBV6-2 or TRBV6-3 to TRBJ1-1; weak D call: TRBD1 (5 bases). The CDR3 length is 12 residues. Germline assignment: CDR1 MNHEY and CDR2 SVGEGT. The germline V and J ends were trimmed by 6 bases and 14 bases, with 19 bases remaining between them. The CDR3 spells CASRTGRALVFF. The CDR3 DNA reads TGTGCCAGCAGAACGGGCAGGGCGTTGGTGTTCTTT.

The V and J genes are TRBV18 and TRBJ1-3; D is undetermined. The CDR3 sequence is 15 residues long. The germline V gene has CDR1 KGHSH and CDR2 LQKENI. Trimming cost V 2 bases and J 0 bases, with 8 bases left between them. The CDR3 reads CASSPTGNSGNTIYF. CDR3 coding DNA: TGTGCCAGCTCACCAACGGGGAACTCTGGAAACACCATATATTTT. Full variable domain (rest looked up from reference TRBV18 and TRBJ1-3): NAGVMQNPRHLVRRRGQEARLRCSPMKGHSHVYWYRQLPEEGLKFMVYLQKENIIDESGMPKERFSAEFPKEGPSILRIQQVVRGDSAAYFCASSPTGNSGNTIYFGEGSWLTVV.